The subject of this entry is one TCR beta chain. The data stem from a study of technical replicates of blood from a handful of donors. Germline V CDR1 and CDR2: SGHTA, FQGNSA. CDR3 length: 16 amino acids. V shed 2 bases and J 0 bases; nucleotides not matched to a gene: 1. Here immunoSEQ multiplex PCR was the method, and the copy in TCRdb shows in-frame clones only, minus some. The data hold some 80,000 clones, with around 92% observed a single time. The sequenced sample consisted of T cells isolated from PBMCs. The TCR sequence derives from a human donor in good health. V is TRBV7-2 and J is TRBJ2-2, with 9 nucleotides matching TRBD2. This CDR3 is CASSLLAGPNTGELFF. The CDR3, as DNA: TGTGCCAGCAGCTTACTAGCGGGACCGAACACCGGGGAGCTGTTTTTT.